This T cell receptor (beta chain) was observed in a study of beta chain features in type 1 diabetes. Isolated RNA was reverse transcribed in full, so expressed TCRB transcripts were sequenced. Using immunoSEQ multiplex PCR, the repertoire was profiled, and TCRdb retains in-frame clones only, with some absent. Among about 450,000 clones listed, 10% to 12% were seen once. Germline values: CDR1 SQVTM, CDR2 ANQGSEA. V was trimmed by 1 base and J by 4 bases, leaving 13 bases between them. The CDR3 consists of 15 residues. The material sequenced was naive CD4+ T cells from blood. V usage is TRBV29-1 and J usage is TRBJ2-2; weak D call: TRBD1 (5 bases). This receptor was obtained from a woman aged 18-30 years in good health. CDR3 sequence (DNA): TGCAGCGTTGAAGGCCCGCAGGGATTCACCGGGGAGCTGTTTTTT. Amino acid sequence: CSVEGPQGFTGELFF.